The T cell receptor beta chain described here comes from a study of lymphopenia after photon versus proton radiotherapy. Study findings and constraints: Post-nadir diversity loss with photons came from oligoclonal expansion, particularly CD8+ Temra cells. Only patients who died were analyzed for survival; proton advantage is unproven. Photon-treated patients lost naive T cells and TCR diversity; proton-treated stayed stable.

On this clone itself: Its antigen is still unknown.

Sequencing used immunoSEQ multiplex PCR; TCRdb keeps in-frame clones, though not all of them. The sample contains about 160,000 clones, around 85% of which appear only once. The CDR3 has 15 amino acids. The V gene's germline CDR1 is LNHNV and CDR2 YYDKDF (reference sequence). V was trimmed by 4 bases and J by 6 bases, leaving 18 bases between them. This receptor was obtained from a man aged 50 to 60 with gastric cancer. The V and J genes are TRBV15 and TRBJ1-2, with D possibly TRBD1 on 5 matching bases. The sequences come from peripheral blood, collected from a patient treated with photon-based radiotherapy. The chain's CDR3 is CATSTKNPGLHGYTF. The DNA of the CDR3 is TGTGCCACCAGCACGAAGAACCCGGGACTTCATGGCTACACCTTC.